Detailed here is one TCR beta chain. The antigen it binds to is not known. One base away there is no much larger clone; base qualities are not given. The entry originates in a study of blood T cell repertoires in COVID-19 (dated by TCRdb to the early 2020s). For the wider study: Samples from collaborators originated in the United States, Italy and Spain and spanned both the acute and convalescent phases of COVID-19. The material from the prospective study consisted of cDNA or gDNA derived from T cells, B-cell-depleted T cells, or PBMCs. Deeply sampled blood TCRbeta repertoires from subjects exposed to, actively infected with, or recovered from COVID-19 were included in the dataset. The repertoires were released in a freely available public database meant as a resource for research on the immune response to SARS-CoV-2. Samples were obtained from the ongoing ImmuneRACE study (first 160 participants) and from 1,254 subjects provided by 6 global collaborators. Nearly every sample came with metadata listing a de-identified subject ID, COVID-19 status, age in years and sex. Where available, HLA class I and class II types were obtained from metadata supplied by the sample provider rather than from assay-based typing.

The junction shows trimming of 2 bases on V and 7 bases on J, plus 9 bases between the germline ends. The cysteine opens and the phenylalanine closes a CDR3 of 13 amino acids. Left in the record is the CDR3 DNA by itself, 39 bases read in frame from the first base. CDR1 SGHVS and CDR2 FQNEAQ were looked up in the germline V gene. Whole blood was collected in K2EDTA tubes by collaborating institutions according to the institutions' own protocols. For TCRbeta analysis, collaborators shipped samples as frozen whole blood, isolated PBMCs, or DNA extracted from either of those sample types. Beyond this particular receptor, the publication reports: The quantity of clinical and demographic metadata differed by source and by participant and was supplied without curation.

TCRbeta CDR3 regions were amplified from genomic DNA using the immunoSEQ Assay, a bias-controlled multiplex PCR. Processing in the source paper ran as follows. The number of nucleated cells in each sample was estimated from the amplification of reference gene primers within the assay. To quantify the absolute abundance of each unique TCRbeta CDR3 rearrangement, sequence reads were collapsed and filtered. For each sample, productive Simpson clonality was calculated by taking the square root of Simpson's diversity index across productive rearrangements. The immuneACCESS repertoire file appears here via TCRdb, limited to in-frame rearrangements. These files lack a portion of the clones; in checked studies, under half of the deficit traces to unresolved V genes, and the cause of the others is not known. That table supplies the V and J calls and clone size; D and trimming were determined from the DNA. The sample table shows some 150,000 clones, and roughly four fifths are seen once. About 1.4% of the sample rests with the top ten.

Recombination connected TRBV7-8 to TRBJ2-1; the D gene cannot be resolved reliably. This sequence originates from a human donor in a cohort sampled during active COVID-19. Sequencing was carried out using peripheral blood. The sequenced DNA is TGTGCCAGCAGCTTATCCGGGTTTAATGAGCAGTTCTTC. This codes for CASSLSGFNEQFF.